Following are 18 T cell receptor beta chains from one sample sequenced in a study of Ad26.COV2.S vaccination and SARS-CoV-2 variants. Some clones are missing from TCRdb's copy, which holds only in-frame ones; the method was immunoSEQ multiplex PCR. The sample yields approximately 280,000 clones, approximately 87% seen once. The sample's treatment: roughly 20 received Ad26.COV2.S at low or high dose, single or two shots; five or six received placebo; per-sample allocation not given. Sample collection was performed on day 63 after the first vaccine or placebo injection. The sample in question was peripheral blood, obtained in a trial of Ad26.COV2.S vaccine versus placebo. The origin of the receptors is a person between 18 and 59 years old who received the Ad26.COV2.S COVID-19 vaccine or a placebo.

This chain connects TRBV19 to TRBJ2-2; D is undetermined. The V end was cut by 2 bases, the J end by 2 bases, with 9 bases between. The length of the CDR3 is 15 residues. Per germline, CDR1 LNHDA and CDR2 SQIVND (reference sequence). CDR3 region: CASSITGYNTGELFF. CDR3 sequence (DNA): TGTGCCAGTAGTATAACGGGCTATAACACCGGGGAGCTGTTTTTT.

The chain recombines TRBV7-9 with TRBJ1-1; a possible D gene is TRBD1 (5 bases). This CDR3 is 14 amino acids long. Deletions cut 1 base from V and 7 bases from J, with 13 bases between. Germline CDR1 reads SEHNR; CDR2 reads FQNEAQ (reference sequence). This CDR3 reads CASSLGGIYNEAFF. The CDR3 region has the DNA TGTGCCAGCAGCTTAGGGGGGATCTATAATGAAGCTTTCTTT.

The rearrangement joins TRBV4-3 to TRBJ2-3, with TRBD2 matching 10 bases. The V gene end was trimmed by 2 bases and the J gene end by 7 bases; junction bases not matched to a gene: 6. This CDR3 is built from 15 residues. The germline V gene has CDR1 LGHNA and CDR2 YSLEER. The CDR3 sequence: CASSQTSGGANTQYF. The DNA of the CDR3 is TGCGCCAGCAGCCAAACGAGCGGGGGGGCTAATACGCAGTATTTT.

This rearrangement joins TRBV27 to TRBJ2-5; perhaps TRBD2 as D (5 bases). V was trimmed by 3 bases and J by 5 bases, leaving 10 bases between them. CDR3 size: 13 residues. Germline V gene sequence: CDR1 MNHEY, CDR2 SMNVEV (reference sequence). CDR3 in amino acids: CASSFLARETQYF. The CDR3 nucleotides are TGTGCCAGCAGTTTCTTAGCGCGGGAGACCCAGTACTTC.

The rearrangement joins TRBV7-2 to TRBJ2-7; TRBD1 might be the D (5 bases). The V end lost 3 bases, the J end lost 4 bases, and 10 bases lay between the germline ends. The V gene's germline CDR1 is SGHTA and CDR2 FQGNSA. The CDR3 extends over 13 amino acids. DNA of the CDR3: TGTGCCAGCAGCTTGACAGAGAAGTACGAGCAGTACTTC. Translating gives CASSLTEKYEQYF.

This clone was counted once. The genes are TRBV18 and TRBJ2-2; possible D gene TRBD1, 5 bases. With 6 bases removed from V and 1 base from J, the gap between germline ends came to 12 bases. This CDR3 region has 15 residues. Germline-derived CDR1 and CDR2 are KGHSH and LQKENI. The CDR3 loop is CASSHQGRNTGELFF. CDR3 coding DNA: TGTGCCAGCTCCCACCAGGGCAGGAACACCGGGGAGCTGTTTTTT.

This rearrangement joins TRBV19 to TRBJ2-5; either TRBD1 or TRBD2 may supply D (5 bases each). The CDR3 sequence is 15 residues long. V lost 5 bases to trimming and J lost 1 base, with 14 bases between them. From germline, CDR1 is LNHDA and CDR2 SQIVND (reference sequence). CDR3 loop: CASSPGLQAQETQYF. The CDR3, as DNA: TGTGCCAGTAGTCCGGGGCTTCAGGCCCAAGAGACCCAGTACTTC.

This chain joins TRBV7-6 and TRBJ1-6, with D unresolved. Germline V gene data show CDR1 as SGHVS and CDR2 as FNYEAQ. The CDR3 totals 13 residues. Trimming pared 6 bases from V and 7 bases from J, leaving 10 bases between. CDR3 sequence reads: CASSGGPNSPLHF. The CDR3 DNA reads TGTGCCAGCAGTGGAGGACCGAATTCACCCCTCCACTTT.

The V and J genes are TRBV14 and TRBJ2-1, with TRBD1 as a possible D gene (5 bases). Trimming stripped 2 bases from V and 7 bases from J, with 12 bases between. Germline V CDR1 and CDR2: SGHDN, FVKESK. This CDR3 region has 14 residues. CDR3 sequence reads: CASSQNAQGNEQFF. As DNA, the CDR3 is TGTGCCAGCAGCCAAAATGCTCAGGGAAATGAGCAGTTCTTC.

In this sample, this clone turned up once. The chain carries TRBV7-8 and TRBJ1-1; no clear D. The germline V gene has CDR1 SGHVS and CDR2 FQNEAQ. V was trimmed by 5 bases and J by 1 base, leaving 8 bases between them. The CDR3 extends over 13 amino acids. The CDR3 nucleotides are TGTGCCAGCAGCCGCATAGGGAACACTGAAGCTTTCTTT. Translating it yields CASSRIGNTEAFF.

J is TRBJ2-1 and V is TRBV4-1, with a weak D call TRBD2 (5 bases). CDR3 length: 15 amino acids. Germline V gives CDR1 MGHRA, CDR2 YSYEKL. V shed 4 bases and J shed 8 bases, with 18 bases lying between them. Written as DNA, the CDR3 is TGCGCCAGCAGCCTCGGAGGTGGCGGTCCGGATGAGCAGTTCTTC. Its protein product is CASSLGGGGPDEQFF.

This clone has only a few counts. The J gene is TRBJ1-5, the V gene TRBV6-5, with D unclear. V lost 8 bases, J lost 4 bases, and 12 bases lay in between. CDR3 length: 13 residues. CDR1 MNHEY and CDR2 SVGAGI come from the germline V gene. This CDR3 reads CASAWAVNQPQHF. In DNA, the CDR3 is TGTGCCAGCGCGTGGGCAGTTAATCAGCCCCAGCATTTT.

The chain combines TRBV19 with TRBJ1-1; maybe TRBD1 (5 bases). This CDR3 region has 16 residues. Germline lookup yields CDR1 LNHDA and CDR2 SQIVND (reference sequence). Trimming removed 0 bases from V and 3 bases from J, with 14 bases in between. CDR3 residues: CASSIDLGRVDTEAFF. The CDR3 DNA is TGTGCCAGTAGTATAGATCTCGGCAGGGTGGACACTGAAGCTTTCTTT.

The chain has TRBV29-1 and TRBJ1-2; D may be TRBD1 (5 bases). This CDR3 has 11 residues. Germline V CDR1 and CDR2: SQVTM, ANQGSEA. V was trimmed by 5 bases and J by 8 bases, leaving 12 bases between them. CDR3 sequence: CSVSGSSGYTF. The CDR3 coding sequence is TGCAGCGTTTCAGGGTCATCGGGCTACACCTTC.

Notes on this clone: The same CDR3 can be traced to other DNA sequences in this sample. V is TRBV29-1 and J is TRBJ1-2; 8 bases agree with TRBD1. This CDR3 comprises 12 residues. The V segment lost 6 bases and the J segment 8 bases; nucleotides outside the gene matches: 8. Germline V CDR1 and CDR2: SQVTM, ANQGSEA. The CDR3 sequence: CSVETGGNGYTF. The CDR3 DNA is TGCAGCGTCGAAACAGGGGGAAACGGCTACACCTTC.

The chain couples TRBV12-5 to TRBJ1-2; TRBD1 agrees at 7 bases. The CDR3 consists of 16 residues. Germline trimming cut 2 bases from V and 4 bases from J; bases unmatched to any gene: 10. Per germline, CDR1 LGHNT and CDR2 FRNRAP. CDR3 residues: CASGLQTGIPAYGYTF. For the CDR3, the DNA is TGTGCTAGTGGTTTGCAGACAGGGATACCTGCCTATGGCTACACCTTC.

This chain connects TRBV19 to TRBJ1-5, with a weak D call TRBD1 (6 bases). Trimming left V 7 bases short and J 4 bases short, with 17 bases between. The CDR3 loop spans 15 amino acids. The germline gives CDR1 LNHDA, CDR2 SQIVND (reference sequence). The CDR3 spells CASKGGPAKNQPQHF. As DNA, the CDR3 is TGTGCCAGTAAAGGGGGACCGGCGAAAAATCAGCCCCAGCATTTT.

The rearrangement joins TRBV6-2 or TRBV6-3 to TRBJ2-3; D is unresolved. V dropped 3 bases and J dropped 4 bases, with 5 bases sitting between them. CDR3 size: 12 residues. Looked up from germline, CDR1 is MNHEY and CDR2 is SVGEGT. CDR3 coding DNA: TGTGCCAGCAGTTATCAGCCAGATACGCAGTATTTT. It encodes CASSYQPDTQYF.